The 29 T cell receptor beta chains given below trace back to one sample, sequenced in a study of T cell repertoires in ileal Crohn's disease. Libraries were prepared by immunoSEQ multiplex PCR; TCRdb keeps only in-frame clonotypes and omits some of them. This sample has tens of thousands of clones, with 80% to 85% found just once. Sequencing was performed on ileal tissue. These receptors were taken from an adult with Crohn's disease.

This chain joins TRBV10-3 and TRBJ1-2, with 8 bases matching TRBD1. CDR3 length: 14 residues. V lost 7 bases, J lost 4 bases, and 8 bases stayed unmatched. Germline V gene data show CDR1 as ENHRY and CDR2 as SYGVKD. The CDR3 loop reads CAINPGQETYGYTF. The CDR3 DNA is TGTGCCATCAACCCGGGACAGGAGACCTATGGCTACACCTTC.

The V and J genes are TRBV6-6 and TRBJ1-5; 7 bases are a match to TRBD1. The V gene's germline CDR1 is MNHNY and CDR2 SVGAGI (reference sequence). J was trimmed by 7 bases and V by 5 bases; bases with no gene match: 8. The CDR3 has 14 residues. This CDR3 is CASSAGGSGQPQHF. CDR3 nucleotides: TGTGCCAGCAGTGCAGGGGGTTCAGGGCAGCCCCAGCATTTT.

This clone occurred once. The chain couples TRBV30 to TRBJ1-4; D remains ambiguous. The germline V gene has CDR1 GTSNPN and CDR2 SVGIG (reference sequence). This CDR3 has 11 amino acids. V dropped 8 bases and J dropped 7 bases, with 11 bases sitting between them. The CDR3 here is CAREHGEKLFF. Here the CDR3 DNA reads TGTGCCAGGGAGCATGGTGAAAAACTGTTTTTT. Full variable domain (rest looked up from reference TRBV30 and TRBJ1-4): SQTIHQWPATLVQPVGSPLSLECTVEGTSNPNLYWYRQAAGRGLQLLFYSVGIGQISSEVPQNLSASRPQDRQFILSSKKLLLSDSGFYLCAREHGEKLFFGSGTQLSVL.

This rearrangement joins TRBV7-9 to TRBJ2-2, with D tentatively TRBD2 (7 bases). V was trimmed by 5 bases and J by 4 bases, leaving 17 bases between them. From germline, CDR1 is SEHNR and CDR2 FQNEAQ (reference sequence). The CDR3 extends over 16 amino acids. CDR3 in DNA: TGTGCCAGCAGCCCTCGAGGGGGGGGCACCACCGGGGAGCTGTTTTTT. Translating it yields CASSPRGGGTTGELFF.

The chain recombines TRBV7-4 with TRBJ1-5; D gene ambiguous. The CDR3 contains 16 residues. Trimming took 2 bases from V and 0 from J, leaving 11 bases between them. Per germline, CDR1 SGHVT and CDR2 SQSDAQ. Here the CDR3 DNA reads TGTGCCAGCAGCTTAAAGCCTGGTGGTAGCAATCAGCCCCAGCATTTT. Amino acid sequence: CASSLKPGGSNQPQHF.

The chain couples TRBV5-1 to TRBJ2-5, with 7 bases fitting TRBD2. Germline V gene lookup returns CDR1 SGHRS and CDR2 YFSETQ. The J segment lost 0 bases and the V segment lost 4 bases, leaving 3 bases of the junction unmatched. The length of the CDR3 is 14 residues. As DNA, the CDR3 is TGCGCCAGCAGCGGGGGGACTAACCAAGAGACCCAGTACTTC. Protein sequence: CASSGGTNQETQYF.

V is TRBV5-4 and J is TRBJ1-1, with TRBD1 as a possible D gene (5 bases). The CDR3 is made up of 13 amino acids. V was clipped by 5 bases and J by 1 base, with 9 bases between them. Germline loops: CDR1 SGHNT, CDR2 YYREEE (reference sequence). The CDR3 coding sequence is TGTGCCAGCAGGGGGCAACCGAACACTGAAGCTTTCTTT. Protein: CASRGQPNTEAFF.

The chain employs TRBV4-3 and TRBJ2-2; D ambiguous. This CDR3 region has 17 residues. Germline values: CDR1 LGHNA, CDR2 YSLEER. Trimming cost V 0 bases and J 2 bases, with 13 bases left between them. CDR3 protein: CASSQDWASLNTGELFF. In DNA form, the CDR3 reads TGCGCCAGCAGCCAAGACTGGGCCTCACTTAACACCGGGGAGCTGTTTTTT.

This clone has only one observation. The V gene is TRBV6-1, the J gene TRBJ2-2; possible D gene TRBD2, 7 bases. The CDR3 is made up of 15 amino acids. The germline CDR1 and CDR2 sequences are MNHNS and SASEGT. Deletions cut 2 bases from V and 6 bases from J, with 13 bases between. CDR3 nucleotides: TGTGCCAGCAGTGAATTAGGGGGGGGGTCCGGGGAGCTGTTTTTT. Translation: CASSELGGGSGELFF.

This clone appeared a few times. The rearrangement joins TRBV5-1 to TRBJ2-2, with no clear D. CDR3 length: 14 residues. CDR1 is SGHRS and CDR2 is YFSETQ in the germline V gene. V was shortened by 4 bases and J by 1 base, with 8 bases between the two germline ends. CDR3 sequence reads: CASSEIGNTGELFF. The CDR3 DNA reads as TGCGCCAGCAGCGAGATTGGGAACACCGGGGAGCTGTTTTTT.

The chain has TRBV5-1 and TRBJ2-6; TRBD1 aligns across 9 bases. Germline values: CDR1 SGHRS, CDR2 YFSETQ. V was clipped by 2 bases and J by 2 bases; unmatched bases: 14. CDR3 length: 20 residues. The CDR3 DNA reads as TGCGCCAGCAGCTTTAATCCCAAAACAACAGGGGGCCCTGGGGCCAACGTCCTGACTTTC. Its translation is CASSFNPKTTGGPGANVLTF.

CDR3: CASYGVRGSSGANVLTF. As DNA, the CDR3 is TGTGCCAGCTACGGCGTCAGGGGGAGCTCTGGGGCCAACGTCCTGACTTTC. This chain connects TRBV7-9 to TRBJ2-6; 7 nucleotides agree with TRBD1. The CDR3 covers 17 residues. CDR1 SEHNR and CDR2 FQNEAQ come from the germline V gene (reference sequence). V lost 8 bases to trimming and J lost 0 bases; unmatched junction nucleotides: 10.

This clone was found a few times. The gene calls are TRBV4-1 and TRBJ1-1; 9 bases line up with TRBD1. CDR3 length: 19 residues. Germline assignment: CDR1 MGHRA and CDR2 YSYEKL. With 0 bases clipped from V and 1 base from J, the junction kept 12 bases outside the gene matches. CDR3 amino acids: CASSQDPSGTGNRNTEAFF. CDR3 in DNA: TGCGCCAGCAGCCAAGACCCCTCCGGGACAGGGAATAGGAACACTGAAGCTTTCTTT.

The genes are TRBV10-2 and TRBJ1-2; D gene ambiguous. CDR3 size: 16 residues. Germline CDR1 WSHSY, CDR2 SAAADI. V dropped 0 bases and J dropped 0 bases, with 11 bases sitting between them. The CDR3 spells CASSESLGHTNYGYTF. In DNA, the CDR3 is TGCGCCAGCAGTGAGTCTCTGGGCCACACTAACTATGGCTACACCTTC.

CDR3 nucleotides: TGTGCCAGCAGTGAAACTTCCAGGGGTAATTCACCCCTCCACTTT. Amino acids: CASSETSRGNSPLHF. The rearrangement joins TRBV6-1 to TRBJ1-6, with D perhaps TRBD1 (6 bases). Germline V lookup: CDR1 MNHNS, CDR2 SASEGT. This CDR3 comprises 15 residues. V lost 2 bases to trimming and J lost 6 bases, with 11 bases between them.

The gene calls are TRBV2 and TRBJ2-7, with D hard to call. V gave up 2 bases and J gave up 4 bases, with 15 bases separating them. The CDR3 has 15 amino acids. Germline loops: CDR1 SNHLY, CDR2 FYNNEI. The DNA of the CDR3 is TGTGCCAGCAGTGAAAGCGAGGTAGTTGAATACGAGCAGTACTTC. This sequence encodes CASSESEVVEYEQYF.

The rearrangement uses TRBV29-1 and TRBJ1-2, with 7 bases that match TRBD1. The CDR3 sequence is 13 residues long. V shed 6 bases and J 4 bases; nucleotides not matched to a gene: 8. Germline CDR1 reads SQVTM; CDR2 reads ANQGSEA. CDR3 in amino acids: CSVETQGIYGYTF. The CDR3, as DNA: TGCAGCGTGGAAACACAGGGGATCTATGGCTACACCTTC.

This rearrangement joins TRBV27 to TRBJ1-1, with D possibly TRBD1 on 5 matching bases. V lost 6 bases to trimming and J lost 3 bases, with 8 bases between them. Germline loops: CDR1 MNHEY, CDR2 SMNVEV (reference sequence). This CDR3 contains 12 residues. Here the CDR3 reads CASSDRYTEAFF. Here the CDR3 DNA reads TGTGCCAGCAGCGACAGATACACTGAAGCTTTCTTT.

The chain uses TRBV19 and TRBJ2-3; D call uncertain. The CDR3 totals 13 residues. The germline V and J ends were trimmed by 2 bases and 1 base, with 4 bases remaining between them. Germline V gives CDR1 LNHDA, CDR2 SQIVND (reference sequence). In nucleotides, the CDR3 is TGTGCCAGTAGTATATCGGGCACAGATACGCAGTATTTT. It codes for CASSISGTDTQYF. The entire variable domain, with the rest obtained from reference TRBV19 and TRBJ2-3, is as follows: DGGITQSPKYLFRKEGQNVTLSCEQNLNHDAMYWYRQDPGQGLRLIYYSQIVNDFQKGDIAEGYSVSREKKESFPLTVTSAQKNPTAFYLCASSISGTDTQYFGPGTRLTVL.

The chain is built from TRBV18 and TRBJ1-1; D is uncertain. The CDR3 consists of 14 residues. The germline CDR1 and CDR2 sequences are KGHSH and LQKENI. V was cut by 3 bases and J by 2 bases, with 10 bases left in between. Written as DNA, the CDR3 is TGTGCCAGCTCACCCGCCGGAGGTAACACTGAAGCTTTCTTT. Translating gives CASSPAGGNTEAFF.

The CDR3 DNA reads as TGTGCCACCGACTCTGGCGGGGGGGCCTACGAGCAGTACTTC. It encodes CATDSGGGAYEQYF. The genes are TRBV2 and TRBJ2-7; 9 bases align to TRBD2. Germline loops: CDR1 SNHLY, CDR2 FYNNEI. V was pared by 10 bases and J by 2 bases, with 9 bases of the junction left unmatched. This CDR3 contains 14 residues.

This clone has just a few counts. Here the CDR3 reads CASQKRDYGYTF. CDR3 sequence (DNA): TGTGCCAGTCAAAAGAGGGACTATGGCTACACCTTC. This sequence joins TRBV11-1 and TRBJ1-2, with D unresolved. The V gene's germline CDR1 is SGHAT and CDR2 FQDESV (reference sequence). V lost 9 bases and J 3 bases, leaving 11 bases between the germline ends. This CDR3 has 12 residues.

V is TRBV11-3 and J is TRBJ2-1; 7 bases line up with TRBD2. Unmatched junction bases numbered 1, after V lost 4 bases and J lost 1 base. In germline, CDR1 is SGHNT, CDR2 YENEEA. The CDR3 is 14 amino acids. CDR3 sequence (DNA): TGTGCCAGCAGCTCGGGGGGATCCTACAATGAGCAGTTCTTC. Protein sequence: CASSSGGSYNEQFF.

This clone has only one observation. The chain links TRBV5-4 to TRBJ1-1; 8 nucleotides align to TRBD1. With 4 bases clipped from V and 1 base from J, the junction kept 6 bases outside the gene matches. This CDR3 comprises 15 residues. Germline V gene data show CDR1 as SGHNT and CDR2 as YYREEE (reference sequence). The CDR3 DNA reads TGTGCCAGCAGCACGGGACAGGCGACGAACACTGAAGCTTTCTTT. Its protein product is CASSTGQATNTEAFF.

This clone was detected only a few times. This chain links TRBV6-6 with TRBJ1-1, with 7 positions matching TRBD1. Germline-derived CDR1 and CDR2 are MNHNY and SVGAGI (reference sequence). Trimming removed 6 bases from V and 8 bases from J; junction bases left unmatched: 3. CDR3 length: 11 residues. CDR3 sequence: CASSLTGEAFF. CDR3 nucleotides: TGTGCCAGCAGCTTGACAGGGGAAGCTTTCTTT.

This chain links TRBV6-1 with TRBJ1-5, with 10 positions matching TRBD1. The CDR3 is made up of 15 amino acids. J was trimmed by 4 bases and V by 5 bases; bases with no gene match: 5. Germline loops: CDR1 MNHNS, CDR2 SASEGT. DNA for the CDR3: TGTGCCAGCAGTAGCGGGACAGGGGTTAATCAGCCCCAGCATTTT. Encoded protein: CASSSGTGVNQPQHF.

This clone was seen only a few times. The V and J genes are TRBV27 and TRBJ2-3; 8 bases are shared with TRBD2. V shed 8 bases and J 3 bases; nucleotides not matched to a gene: 10. Germline V CDR1 and CDR2: MNHEY, SMNVEV (reference sequence). This CDR3 comprises 15 residues. The CDR3 DNA reads TGTGCCAGCCGTCCCGGCGGGGGGAAGACAGATACGCAGTATTTT. Translation gives CASRPGGGKTDTQYF.

This chain joins TRBV6-5 and TRBJ1-1; 7 bases match TRBD1. The CDR3 is 14 residues long. CDR1 and CDR2 (germline): MNHEY, SVGAGI. Trimming cost V 2 bases and J 1 base; bases outside gene matches: 1. In nucleotides, the CDR3 is TGTGCCAGCAGTTACCAGGGGGGGAACACTGAAGCTTTCTTT. Translation: CASSYQGGNTEAFF.

This chain joins TRBV27 and TRBJ1-1, with TRBD1 as a possible D gene (6 bases). Looked up from germline, CDR1 is MNHEY and CDR2 is SMNVEV (reference sequence). The ends were cut back, 3 bases at V and 5 bases at J, with 13 bases in the middle. The CDR3 is 14 amino acids. The CDR3 nucleotides read TGTGCCAGCAGTTTTTATAGGGGGGGAACTGAAGCTTTCTTT. Protein product: CASSFYRGGTEAFF.